This T cell receptor beta chain was sequenced in a study of shared clonotypes between healthy human individuals. Sequencing used immunoSEQ multiplex PCR; TCRdb keeps in-frame clones, though not all of them. The sample contains roughly 1 million clones, approximately 68% of which appear only once. Regarding the study as a whole: Sampling included only blood; tissue repertoires likely differ.

Concerning this clone itself: The target antigen is unknown.

V lost 0 bases to trimming and J lost 1 base; unmatched junction nucleotides: 2. The CDR3 has 17 residues. Germline-derived CDR1 and CDR2 are SGHVS and FQNEAQ. This TCR was sampled from a man between 18 and 35 years old in good health. V gene TRBV7-8 combines with J gene TRBJ2-3; 12 bases map to TRBD2. Sequencing was carried out using memory CD4+ T cells sorted from blood. Subset defined: CD45RA-negative fraction. The CDR3 loop is CASSLAGTSGRTDTQYF. In DNA, the CDR3 is TGTGCCAGCAGCTTAGCGGGGACTAGCGGGCGCACAGATACGCAGTATTTT.